This TCR beta chain originates from a study of shared clonotypes between healthy human individuals. Study results and limitations: Non-shared clonotypes were found to have lower generation probabilities than the clonotypes that were shared by all four of the sorted-subset donors.

This CDR3 region has 15 residues. Per the germline V gene, CDR1 is MGHDK and CDR2 is SYGVNS. V lost 3 bases to trimming and J lost 5 bases, with 14 bases between them. Participating donors were healthy, HIV-negative adults free of recent acute infections or vaccinations. Clones were read by immunoSEQ multiplex PCR, and TCRdb kept only the in-frame ones, dropping some. Here the sample spans 650,000 to 800,000 clones, roughly 72% being singletons. On this clone itself: Its antigen is unidentified.

The specimen sequenced was memory CD4+ T cells sorted from blood. The subset: CD45RA-negative fraction. The rearrangement uses TRBV25-1 and TRBJ1-5; possibly TRBD1 for D (5 bases). This TCR derives from a woman aged 25 to 39 in good health. The CDR3 spells CASSERGDQYQPQHF. The CDR3 nucleotides are TGTGCCAGCAGTGAGCGCGGGGACCAGTATCAGCCCCAGCATTTT.